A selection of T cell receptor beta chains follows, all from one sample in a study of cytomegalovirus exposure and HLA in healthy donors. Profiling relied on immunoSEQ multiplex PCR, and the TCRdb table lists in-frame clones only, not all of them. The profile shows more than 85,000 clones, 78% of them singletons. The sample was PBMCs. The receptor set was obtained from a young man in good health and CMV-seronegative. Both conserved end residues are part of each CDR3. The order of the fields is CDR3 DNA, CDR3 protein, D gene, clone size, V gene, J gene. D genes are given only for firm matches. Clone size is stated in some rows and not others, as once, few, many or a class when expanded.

cdr3_nt: TGTGCCAGCAGCGCAACGGGACAGGGGGACACTGAAGCTTTCTTT
cdr3_aa: CASSATGQGDTEAFF
d_call: TRBD1
clone_size: -
v_call: TRBV9
j_call: TRBJ1-1

cdr3_nt: TGTGCCAGCAGCTTAGGGTCAGGGGGTCTTTCGGGAAACACCATATATTTT
cdr3_aa: CASSLGSGGLSGNTIYF
d_call: TRBD1
clone_size: -
v_call: TRBV7-2
j_call: TRBJ1-3

cdr3_nt: TGCGCCAGCAGCTCCAGGGGGAATCAGCCCCAGCATTTT
cdr3_aa: CASSSRGNQPQHF
d_call: TRBD1
clone_size: -
v_call: TRBV5-1
j_call: TRBJ1-5

cdr3_nt: TGTGCCTGGAGTACCGGGACAGGGAGGCACGAGCAGTACTTC
cdr3_aa: CAWSTGTGRHEQYF
d_call: TRBD1
clone_size: few
v_call: TRBV30
j_call: TRBJ2-7

cdr3_nt: TGTGCCAGCAGGGGAAGGGACAGGGGGCCTTTTCAGCATTTT
cdr3_aa: CASRGRDRGPFQHF
d_call: TRBD1
clone_size: few
v_call: TRBV2
j_call: TRBJ1-5

cdr3_nt: TGTGCCAGCAGAAAACAGGGGGGATCCTACGAGCAGTACTTC
cdr3_aa: CASRKQGGSYEQYF
d_call: TRBD1
clone_size: -
v_call: TRBV6-6
j_call: TRBJ2-7

cdr3_nt: TGTGCTAGCAGCCAGACTAGCGGGGACTTCAATGAGCAGTTCTTC
cdr3_aa: CASSQTSGDFNEQFF
d_call: TRBD2
clone_size: -
v_call: TRBV7-7
j_call: TRBJ2-1

cdr3_nt: TGCGCCAGCAGCCAAGATGGCCCCCTGTCAGGGCGGGAGACCCAGTACTTC
cdr3_aa: CASSQDGPLSGRETQYF
d_call: -
clone_size: few
v_call: TRBV4-3
j_call: TRBJ2-5

cdr3_nt: TGTGCCTGGAGTGTCTCTCTGATAGGCGGGGGTGAAGCTTTCTTT
cdr3_aa: CAWSVSLIGGGEAFF
d_call: -
clone_size: -
v_call: TRBV30
j_call: TRBJ1-1

cdr3_nt: TGTGCCAGTAGTATGAGCAGCGCGACCTATGGCTACACCTTC
cdr3_aa: CASSMSSATYGYTF
d_call: -
clone_size: -
v_call: TRBV19
j_call: TRBJ1-2

cdr3_nt: TGCGCCAGCAGCCAAGACTCCGGGACAGATAACACCGGGGAGCTGTTTTTT
cdr3_aa: CASSQDSGTDNTGELFF
d_call: TRBD1
clone_size: -
v_call: TRBV4-3
j_call: TRBJ2-2

cdr3_nt: TGTGCCAGTAGCAGCGACCCGGGAGGCACTGAAGCTTTCTTT
cdr3_aa: CASSSDPGGTEAFF
d_call: -
clone_size: -
v_call: TRBV19
j_call: TRBJ1-1

cdr3_nt: TGTGCCAGCAGCTTCCGGGGGACAGGGAGGAACACCGGGGAGCTGTTTTTT
cdr3_aa: CASSFRGTGRNTGELFF
d_call: TRBD1
clone_size: -
v_call: TRBV5-8
j_call: TRBJ2-2

cdr3_nt: TGTGCCAGTAGTGAGGCAGGGGATCAGCCCCAGCATTTT
cdr3_aa: CASSEAGDQPQHF
d_call: -
clone_size: -
v_call: TRBV19
j_call: TRBJ1-5

cdr3_nt: TGTGCCAGCAGTGAGATAGGAGGGAACACTGAAGCTTTCTTT
cdr3_aa: CASSEIGGNTEAFF
d_call: -
clone_size: -
v_call: TRBV25-1
j_call: TRBJ1-1

cdr3_nt: TGTGCCAGCAGTCAGGGACTAGCGGGGGGCAATCAAGAGACCCAGTACTTC
cdr3_aa: CASSQGLAGGNQETQYF
d_call: TRBD2
clone_size: -
v_call: TRBV5-8
j_call: TRBJ2-5

cdr3_nt: TGCGCCAGCAGCCAATCCAGGACTAGCGGGACTAGCACAGATACGCAGTATTTT
cdr3_aa: CASSQSRTSGTSTDTQYF
d_call: TRBD2
clone_size: -
v_call: TRBV4-3
j_call: TRBJ2-3

cdr3_nt: TGCGCCAGCAATAGGGGGCCCGGGGAGCTGTTTTTT
cdr3_aa: CASNRGPGELFF
d_call: TRBD1
clone_size: -
v_call: TRBV10-1
j_call: TRBJ2-2

cdr3_nt: TGTGCCAGCAGCAAAGAGTCTTCTCGCACAGATACGCAGTATTTT
cdr3_aa: CASSKESSRTDTQYF
d_call: -
clone_size: -
v_call: TRBV7-6
j_call: TRBJ2-3

cdr3_nt: TGTGCCAGCAGTGGCAGACAGGGGGTGTTAGAAAAACTGTTTTTT
cdr3_aa: CASSGRQGVLEKLFF
d_call: TRBD1
clone_size: few
v_call: TRBV27
j_call: TRBJ1-4

cdr3_nt: TGTGCCAGCAGCGGACCGGGACGGGGGATTTACGAGCAGTACTTC
cdr3_aa: CASSGPGRGIYEQYF
d_call: -
clone_size: -
v_call: TRBV6-5
j_call: TRBJ2-7

cdr3_nt: TGTGCCAGCAGCTTAGCGGGGACAGGGCTCTCCTACGAGCAGTACTTC
cdr3_aa: CASSLAGTGLSYEQYF
d_call: TRBD1
clone_size: -
v_call: TRBV5-4
j_call: TRBJ2-7

cdr3_nt: TGTGCCAGCAGCGCCGACTCCGAGCAGTTCTTC
cdr3_aa: CASSADSEQFF
d_call: -
clone_size: -
v_call: TRBV7-9
j_call: TRBJ2-1

cdr3_nt: TGTGCCAGCAGTTACTCTGAACAGGGCCCCTACGAGCAGTACTTC
cdr3_aa: CASSYSEQGPYEQYF
d_call: -
clone_size: -
v_call: TRBV6-6
j_call: TRBJ2-7

cdr3_nt: TGTGCCAGCAGCGGGAGGAGAGATACGCAGTATTTT
cdr3_aa: CASSGRRDTQYF
d_call: -
clone_size: -
v_call: TRBV13
j_call: TRBJ2-3

cdr3_nt: TGTGCCAGTAGGGGGGACACAACGTCGTACTTC
cdr3_aa: CASRGDTTSYF
d_call: -
clone_size: few
v_call: TRBV19
j_call: TRBJ2-7

cdr3_nt: TGCGCCAGCAGCCAAGTCTGGACATCTAACTCCTACGAGCAGTACTTC
cdr3_aa: CASSQVWTSNSYEQYF
d_call: -
clone_size: -
v_call: TRBV4-1
j_call: TRBJ2-7